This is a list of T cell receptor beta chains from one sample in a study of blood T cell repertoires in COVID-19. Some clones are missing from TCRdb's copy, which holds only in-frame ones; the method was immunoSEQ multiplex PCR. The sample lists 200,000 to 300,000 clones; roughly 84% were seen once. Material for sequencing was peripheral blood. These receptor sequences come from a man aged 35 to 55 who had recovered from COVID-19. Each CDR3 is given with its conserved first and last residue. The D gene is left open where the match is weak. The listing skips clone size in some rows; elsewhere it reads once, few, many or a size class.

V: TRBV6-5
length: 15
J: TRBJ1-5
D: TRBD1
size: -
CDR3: CASNPGTGSGRPQHF
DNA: TGTGCCAGCAATCCGGGGACAGGGTCCGGTCGGCCCCAGCATTTT

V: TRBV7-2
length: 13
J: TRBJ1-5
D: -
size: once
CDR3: CASSFGGGDPQHF
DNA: TGTGCCAGCAGCTTCGGGGGGGGTGACCCCCAGCATTTT

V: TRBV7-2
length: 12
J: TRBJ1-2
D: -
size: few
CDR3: CASSLQSYGYTF
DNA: TGTGCCAGCAGCCTACAGAGTTATGGCTACACCTTC

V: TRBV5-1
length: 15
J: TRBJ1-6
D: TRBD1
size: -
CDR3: CASSLTGVSNSPLHF
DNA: TGCGCCAGCAGTCTTACAGGGGTCTCTAATTCACCCCTCCACTTT

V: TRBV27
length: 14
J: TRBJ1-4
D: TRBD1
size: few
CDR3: CASSSLDRSEKLFF
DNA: TGTGCCAGCAGTTCCTTGGACAGGAGTGAAAAACTGTTTTTT

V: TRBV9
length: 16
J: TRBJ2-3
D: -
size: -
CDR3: CASSVRGSAGTDTQYF
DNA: TGTGCCAGCAGCGTAAGGGGATCAGCTGGCACAGATACGCAGTATTTT

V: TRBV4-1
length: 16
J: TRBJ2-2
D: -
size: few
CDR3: CASSQDPGLNTGELFF
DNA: TGCGCCAGCAGCCAAGACCCAGGATTGAACACCGGGGAGCTGTTTTTT

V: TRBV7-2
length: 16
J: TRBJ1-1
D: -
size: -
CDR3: CASSSQRGGYNTEAFF
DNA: TGTGCCAGCAGCTCCCAGCGGGGGGGCTATAACACTGAAGCTTTCTTT

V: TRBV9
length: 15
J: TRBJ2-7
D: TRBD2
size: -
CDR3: CASSPPGGGIYEQYF
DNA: TGTGCCAGCAGCCCGCCGGGGGGTGGGATCTACGAGCAGTACTTC

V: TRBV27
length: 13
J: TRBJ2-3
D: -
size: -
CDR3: CASSLGRGNTQYF
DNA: TGTGCCAGCAGTTTAGGCCGGGGAAATACGCAGTATTTT

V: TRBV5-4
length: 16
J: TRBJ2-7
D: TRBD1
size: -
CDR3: CASSPRDRGRGYEQYF
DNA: TGTGCCAGCAGCCCCCGGGACAGGGGGCGAGGGTACGAGCAGTACTTC